This T cell receptor beta chain was sequenced during a study of CXCR3-negative and CXCR3-positive naive CD8 T cells. Study results and caveats: Between one naive subset and the other, surface CD5 was comparable, and TCR strength was inferred from TRB CDR3 properties. Naive cells that were CXCR3-positive had more hydrophobic TRB CDR3s (compared with CXCR3-negative naive cells).

Via 5' RACE with UMI labels, TRB cDNA libraries were prepared. TCRdb derives one entry per CDR3 protein from the 5' RACE reads, leaving out DNA. Here the sample table reports over 95,000 distinct CDR3 sequences. Remarks on this clonotype: Its antigen is not known.

The germline V gene encodes CDR1 SGHRS and CDR2 YFSETQ. This CDR3 has 12 residues. The receptor was derived from a human donor in good health. Some clones in this sample may be carry-over from other donors' samples. The sequencing sample was made of naive CXCR3+ CD8+ T cells from blood. Subset given: CD45RO-CCR7+CD27+CD95- naive CD8+ T cells expressing CXCR3 (TNR3+). V usage is TRBV5-1 and J usage is TRBJ2-7; TCRdb selects TRBD1, and the lack of DNA leaves this call unchecked. CDR3 in amino acids: CASSGRAYEQYF.